In its sample, the clone carrying this T cell receptor (beta chain) was seen once. The data originate from a study of blood T cell repertoires in COVID-19. On the study more broadly: From the United States, Italy and Spain came samples of acute and convalescent COVID-19.

Trimming pared 5 bases from V and 0 bases from J, leaving 14 bases between. The CDR3 is made up of 15 amino acids. Per germline, CDR1 SGHRS and CDR2 YFSETQ. Sequencing used immunoSEQ multiplex PCR; TCRdb keeps in-frame clones, though not all of them. Of 270,000 or so clones listed, roughly nine tenths are singletons. Cohorts were determined from participant-reported clinical history. Two negative PCRs, clearance, or symptom resolution characterized the recovered Cohort 3 donors. This TCR came from a woman under 30 who had recovered from COVID-19. V gene TRBV5-1 combines with J gene TRBJ1-1, with D tentatively TRBD1 (6 bases). Sample: PBMCs or T cells enriched from blood (not recorded which). Written as DNA, the CDR3 is TGCGCCAGCAGATCCGGGACAACCATGAACACTGAAGCTTTCTTT. Protein product: CASRSGTTMNTEAFF.